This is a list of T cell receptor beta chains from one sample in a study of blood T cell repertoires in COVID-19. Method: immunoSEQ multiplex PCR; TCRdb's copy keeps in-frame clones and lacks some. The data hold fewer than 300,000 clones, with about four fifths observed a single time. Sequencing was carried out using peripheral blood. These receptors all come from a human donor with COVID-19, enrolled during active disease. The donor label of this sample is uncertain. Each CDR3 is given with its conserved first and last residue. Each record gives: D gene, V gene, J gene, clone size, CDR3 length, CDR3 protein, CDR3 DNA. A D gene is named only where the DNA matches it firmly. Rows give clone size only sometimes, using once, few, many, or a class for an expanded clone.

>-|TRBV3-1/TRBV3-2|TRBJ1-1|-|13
CASSLSGVTEAFF
TGTGCCAGCAGCCTTTCAGGGGTAACTGAAGCTTTCTTT
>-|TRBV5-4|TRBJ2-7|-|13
CASSGQGTYEQYF
TGTGCCAGCAGCGGCCAGGGAACGTACGAGCAGTACTTC
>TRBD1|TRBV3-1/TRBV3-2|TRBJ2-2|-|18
CASSLRQGKSPNTGELFF
TGTGCCAGCAGCCTAAGACAGGGAAAGAGTCCGAACACCGGGGAGCTGTTTTTT
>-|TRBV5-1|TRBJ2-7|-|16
CASSLSTALSSYEQYF
TGCGCCAGCAGCTTGAGTACCGCACTTAGCTCCTACGAGCAGTACTTC
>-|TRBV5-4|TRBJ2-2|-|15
CASRPGQTPEGELFF
TGTGCCAGCAGGCCGGGACAAACTCCGGAGGGGGAGCTGTTTTTT
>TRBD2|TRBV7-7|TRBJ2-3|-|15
CASSLGAGGTDTQYF
TGTGCTAGCAGCTTAGGAGCGGGAGGAACAGATACGCAGTATTTT
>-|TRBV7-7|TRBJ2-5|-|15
CASSQLTGSQETQYF
TGTGCTAGCAGCCAGCTGACGGGGAGCCAAGAGACCCAGTACTTC
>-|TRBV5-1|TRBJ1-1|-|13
CASSWDIGTEAFF
TGCGCCAGCAGCTGGGACATAGGCACTGAAGCTTTCTTT
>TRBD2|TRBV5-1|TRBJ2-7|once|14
CASSTTGGGYEQYF
TGCGCCAGCAGCACTACGGGAGGCGGCTACGAGCAGTACTTC
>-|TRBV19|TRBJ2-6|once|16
CASSIVWATGANVLTF
TGTGCCAGTAGTATAGTCTGGGCTACTGGGGCCAACGTCCTGACTTTC
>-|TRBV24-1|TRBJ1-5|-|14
CATSTGYSNQPQHF
TGTGCCACCTCTACAGGGTATAGCAATCAGCCCCAGCATTTT
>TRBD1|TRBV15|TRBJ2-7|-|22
CATSRGPDRGGTSWKSSYEQYF
TGTGCCACCAGCCGAGGACCGGACAGGGGAGGAACTAGCTGGAAGAGCTCCTACGAGCAGTACTTC
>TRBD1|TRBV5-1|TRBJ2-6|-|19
CASSWDPTGGLSGANVLTF
TGCGCCAGCAGCTGGGACCCGACAGGGGGCCTCTCTGGGGCCAACGTCCTGACTTTC